This T cell receptor beta chain was captured by sequencing in a study of blood T cell repertoires in COVID-19. At the level of the study: Samples came from the United States, Italy and Spain, spanning acute and convalescent COVID-19. PBMCs, B-cell-depleted T cells, or T cells provided the cDNA or gDNA that made up the material.

It was during active infection that Seattle patients were enrolled and then longitudinally followed. This clone was observed once. CDR1 and CDR2 from the germline V gene are SGHRS and YFSETQ. Trimming stripped 0 bases from V and 0 bases from J, with 9 bases between. This CDR3 spans 15 amino acids. Produced via immunoSEQ multiplex PCR; TCRdb's table is partial and in-frame only. This sample yields around 260,000 clones, of which around nine tenths are seen a single time; 9.5% to 13% belongs to the top ten. The chain uses TRBV5-1 and TRBJ1-1; no reliable D call. The sequencing input was peripheral blood. The TCR comes from a woman in her 70s with COVID-19, enrolled during active disease. The CDR3 DNA sequence: TGCGCCAGCAGCTTGGGAACCACAGTGAACACTGAAGCTTTCTTT. Residues: CASSLGTTVNTEAFF.